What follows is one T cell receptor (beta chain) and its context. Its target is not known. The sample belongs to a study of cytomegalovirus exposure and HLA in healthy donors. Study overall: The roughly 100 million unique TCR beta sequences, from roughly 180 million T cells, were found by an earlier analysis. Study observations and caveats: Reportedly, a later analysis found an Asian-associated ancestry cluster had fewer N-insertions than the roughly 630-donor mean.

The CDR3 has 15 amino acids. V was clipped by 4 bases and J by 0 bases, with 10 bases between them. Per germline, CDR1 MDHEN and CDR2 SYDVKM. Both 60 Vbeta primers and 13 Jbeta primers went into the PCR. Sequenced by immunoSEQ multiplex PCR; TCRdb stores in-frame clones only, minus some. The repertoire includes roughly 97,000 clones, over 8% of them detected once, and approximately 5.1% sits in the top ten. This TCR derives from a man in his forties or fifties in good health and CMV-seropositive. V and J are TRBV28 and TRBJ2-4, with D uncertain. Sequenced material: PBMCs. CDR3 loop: CASSSPAVAKNIQYF. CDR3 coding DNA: TGTGCCAGCAGTTCGCCCGCGGTAGCCAAAAACATTCAGTACTTC.